The 30 T cell receptor beta chains below were found in one sample sequenced in a study of blood T cells in healthy people across ages. For the second PCR, which ran for roughly 6 to 11 cycles, a sample-barcoded 5' primer and a J-beta primer mix were used. Via MiXCR, TCRdb re-called the 5' RACE reads, giving one row per CDR3 protein. The repertoire holds 1.5 million to 1.8 million distinct CDR3 sequences, with about 45% as singletons. The sequenced sample was blood. The receptors were sampled from a woman aged 18-30 years in good health.

In the case of this clonotype: The junction departs from germline at one end; a sequencing error may be responsible. The V call is TRBV6-2 or TRBV6-3, the J call TRBJ2-7, with 9 bases lining up with TRBD1. CDR3 length: 15 residues. Germline CDR1 is MNHEY and CDR2 is SVGEGT. CDR3: CTSSFNRGLKYEQYF. CDR3 sequence (DNA): TGTACCAGCAGTTTCAACAGGGGGCTGAAATACGAGCAGTACTTC.

This clonotype showed up many times. This sequence joins TRBV5-1 and TRBJ2-7; 11 bases are shared with TRBD2. The CDR3 covers 16 residues. Trimming removed 0 bases from V and 3 bases from J; junction bases left unmatched: 5. The germline CDR1 and CDR2 sequences are SGHRS and YFSETQ. CDR3 sequence reads: CASSLAASGRSYEQYF. The CDR3 DNA follows: TGCGCCAGCAGCTTGGCCGCTAGCGGGAGGAGCTACGAGCAGTACTTC.

The chain has TRBV12-3 or TRBV12-4 and TRBJ1-1, with D uncertain. CDR3 length: 11 residues. V lost 4 bases to trimming and J lost 6 bases, with 6 bases between them. The CDR3 here is CASSWGAEAFF. The DNA of the CDR3 is TGTGCCAGCAGTTGGGGTGCTGAAGCTTTCTTT.

This clonotype was detected only a few times. DNA of the CDR3: TGTGCCAGCAGTTTGGGAAGGTCGGGCGAAAAACTGTTTTTT. Its protein product is CASSLGRSGEKLFF. The chain is built from TRBV27 and TRBJ1-4; D gene unclear. This CDR3 has 14 amino acids. Trimming removed 3 bases from V and 8 bases from J, with 13 bases in between. CDR1 MNHEY and CDR2 SMNVEV come from the germline V gene (reference sequence).

This clonotype was found many times. The chain carries TRBV29-1 and TRBJ2-7; TRBD2 agrees at 8 bases. The CDR3 runs to 12 residues. The V gene end was trimmed by 6 bases and the J gene end by 4 bases; junction bases not matched to a gene: 5. Germline V gene data show CDR1 as SQVTM and CDR2 as ANQGSEA. CDR3 nucleotide sequence: TGCAGCGTCCGGGGGGGAGCATACGAGCAGTACTTC. Residues: CSVRGGAYEQYF.

There are a few counts of this clonotype. This chain joins TRBV3-1 and TRBJ1-1; D perhaps matches TRBD1 (6 bases). The CDR3 has 14 amino acids. V was pared by 4 bases and J by 8 bases, with 17 bases between. The germline V gene has CDR1 LGHDT and CDR2 YNNKEL (reference sequence). The CDR3 loop is CASSRTVRAVEAFF. CDR3 nucleotides: TGTGCCAGCAGCCGGACAGTTCGGGCGGTGGAAGCTTTCTTT.

This clonotype was seen a few times. This sequence joins TRBV11-2 and TRBJ1-6; D may be TRBD1 (5 bases). CDR1 and CDR2 from the germline V gene are SGHAT and FQNNGV. The CDR3 is made up of 15 amino acids. The V end lost 3 bases, the J end lost 6 bases, and 12 bases lay between the germline ends. The CDR3: CASSFGGPLNSPLHF. The CDR3 DNA is TGTGCCAGCAGCTTTGGGGGTCCCCTTAATTCACCCCTCCACTTT.

The rearrangement joins TRBV9 to TRBJ2-1, with TRBD2 identical over 9 bases. This CDR3 contains 15 residues. Germline values: CDR1 SGDLS, CDR2 YYNGEE. V lost 1 base to trimming and J lost 5 bases; unmatched junction nucleotides: 4. CDR3 sequence reads: CASSVSAGGHNEQFF. As DNA, the CDR3 is TGTGCCAGCAGCGTATCAGCGGGAGGTCACAATGAGCAGTTCTTC. Using reference TRBV9 and TRBJ2-1 for the parts outside the CDR3, the full variable domain is DSGVTQTPKHLITATGQRVTLRCSPRSGDLSVYWYQQSLDQGLQFLIQYYNGEERAKGNILERFSAQQFPDLHSELNLSSLELGDSALYFCASSVSAGGHNEQFFGPGTRLTVL.

This chain links TRBV5-1 with TRBJ2-1; TRBD2 is a possible D gene (6 bases). The CDR3 spans 14 residues. Trimming cost V 3 bases and J 9 bases, with 16 bases left between them. CDR1 SGHRS and CDR2 YFSETQ come from the germline V gene. CDR3 in DNA: TGCGCCAGCAGCTCGGGACTCCCGCAGGCTGAGCAGTTCTTC. It yields the protein CASSSGLPQAEQFF.

This clonotype was detected only once. With a much larger clone just one base away, this may be a read error. The chain combines TRBV7-2 with TRBJ1-2; D is possibly TRBD1 (5 bases). The germline V gene encodes CDR1 SGHTA and CDR2 FQGNSA. V dropped 2 bases and J dropped 6 bases, with 10 bases sitting between them. The CDR3 totals 13 residues. CDR3 DNA: TGTGCCAGCAGCTTATTACAGGAGGATGGCTACACCTTC. It codes for CASSLLQEDGYTF.

This clonotype was picked up a small number of times. The V gene is TRBV6-6, the J gene TRBJ2-3, with D perhaps being TRBD1 or TRBD2 (5 bases each). This CDR3 comprises 15 residues. Germline CDR1 and CDR2: MNHNY and SVGAGI (reference sequence). Between the trimmed V and J ends, which lost 7 bases and 2 bases, there was a span of 16 bases. CDR3 amino acids: CASTHSGRVTDTQYF. CDR3 bases: TGTGCCAGCACACACTCGGGACGCGTCACAGATACGCAGTATTTT.

The V call is TRBV12-5, the J call TRBJ2-3; TRBD2 aligns across 12 bases. CDR1 and CDR2 (germline): LGHNT, FRNRAP. This CDR3 contains 15 residues. Trimming cost V 5 bases and J 4 bases; bases outside gene matches: 4. The CDR3 bases are TGTGCTAGTGGTCAAGGACTAGCGGGATCAGATACGCAGTATTTT. Encoded protein: CASGQGLAGSDTQYF.

This chain uses TRBV2 with TRBJ1-1, with TRBD1 matching 11 bases. CDR3 length: 14 residues. J was trimmed by 5 bases and V by 8 bases; bases with no gene match: 7. Germline lookup yields CDR1 SNHLY and CDR2 FYNNEI. The CDR3 region is CASHKDRGQTEAFF. The DNA for the CDR3 is TGTGCCAGCCACAAGGACAGGGGGCAGACTGAAGCTTTCTTT. The complete variable domain, with remaining parts taken from reference TRBV2 and TRBJ1-1, reads EPEVTQTPSHQVTQMGQEVILRCVPISNHLYFYWYRQILGQKVEFLVSFYNNEISEKSEIFDDQFSVERPDGSNFTLKIRSTKLEDSAMYFCASHKDRGQTEAFFGQGTRLTVV.

The V gene is TRBV4-3, the J gene TRBJ2-1; weak D call: TRBD1 (5 bases). The V end was cut by 9 bases, the J end by 13 bases, with 22 bases between. The CDR3 loop spans 13 amino acids. Germline values: CDR1 LGHNA, CDR2 YSLEER. Here the CDR3 reads CASSTREQETQFF. CDR3 DNA: TGCGCCAGTAGCACCAGGGAACAGGAGACCCAGTTCTTC.

The chain combines TRBV3-1 with TRBJ1-3, with D hard to call. Trimming took 2 bases from V and 8 from J, leaving 7 bases between them. Looked up from germline, CDR1 is LGHDT and CDR2 is YNNKEL (reference sequence). The CDR3 covers 12 residues. CDR3 nucleotide sequence: TGTGCCAGCAGCCAATTAGTCGACACCATATATTTT. Protein sequence: CASSQLVDTIYF.

This clonotype was observed a handful of times. This chain connects TRBV7-2 to TRBJ1-5, with unresolved D. V was pared by 2 bases and J by 5 bases, with 13 bases between. CDR1 is SGHTA and CDR2 is FQGNSA in the germline V gene. There are 15 residues in the CDR3. Here the CDR3 DNA reads TGTGCCAGCAGCTTAAACCCGGGATCTTATCAGCCCCAGCATTTT. Amino acids: CASSLNPGSYQPQHF. Looking up the rest from reference TRBV7-2 and TRBJ1-5 gives the full variable domain: GAGVSQSPSNKVTEKGKDVELRCDPISGHTALYWYRQSLGQGLEFLIYFQGNSAPDKSGLPSDRFSAERTGGSVSTLTIQRTQQEDSAVYLCASSLNPGSYQPQHFGDGTRLSIL.

This clonotype was seen only a few times. The rearrangement joins TRBV18 to TRBJ1-2; 8 bases agree with TRBD1. This CDR3 contains 16 residues. From germline, CDR1 is KGHSH and CDR2 LQKENI. J was trimmed by 7 bases and V by 1 base; bases with no gene match: 11. The CDR3 nucleotides read TGTGCCAGCTCACCACTGGACAGGGCAACAAGTGGTGGCTACACCTTC. Translating it yields CASSPLDRATSGGYTF.

The CDR3 sequence: CSARDPGGLNKPFF. The DNA for the CDR3 is TGCAGTGCTAGAGATCCGGGAGGGCTGAATAAACCGTTCTTC. The chain uses TRBV20-1 and TRBJ2-1, with 8 bases lining up with TRBD2. Germline V CDR1 and CDR2: DFQATT, SNEGSKA (reference sequence). The CDR3 runs 14 residues. Trimming took 0 bases from V and 15 from J; bases not matched to a gene: 13.

This clonotype has a handful of counts. The V gene is TRBV7-9, the J gene TRBJ1-6; tentative D call: TRBD1 (5 bases). The CDR3 has 14 amino acids. Trimming took 8 bases from V and 5 from J, leaving 13 bases between them. CDR1 and CDR2 from the germline V gene are SEHNR and FQNEAQ (reference sequence). CDR3 sequence: CASRGTADNSPLHF. CDR3 DNA: TGTGCCAGCCGGGGGACGGCAGATAATTCACCCCTCCACTTT. Combining the CDR3 with reference TRBV7-9 and TRBJ1-6 gives the whole variable domain DTGVSQNPRHKITKRGQNVTFRCDPISEHNRLYWYRQTLGQGPEFLTYFQNEAQLEKSRLLSDRFSAERPKGSFSTLEIQRTEQGDSAMYLCASRGTADNSPLHFGNGTRLTVT.

The rearrangement links TRBV5-1 to TRBJ2-5; 7 bases agree with TRBD2. Trimming cost V 0 bases and J 3 bases; bases outside gene matches: 2. The CDR3 has 14 residues. CDR1 is SGHRS, CDR2 YFSETQ, per germline. In nucleotides, the CDR3 is TGCGCCAGCAGCTTGGCCACTAGCGAAGAGACCCAGTACTTC. Translation: CASSLATSEETQYF.

This clonotype has only a few counts. The CDR3 DNA reads as TGTGCCAGCAGTAAACTAGCGGGGGGGCTGGAGACCCAGTACTTC. Residues: CASSKLAGGLETQYF. V usage is TRBV6-1 and J usage is TRBJ2-5; 13 nucleotides agree with TRBD2. The CDR3 runs to 15 residues. V trimming: 5 bases; J trimming: 5 bases; junction bases outside the gene matches: 5. Germline CDR1 and CDR2: MNHNS and SASEGT.

This clonotype occurred a few times. The V gene is TRBV7-2, the J gene TRBJ1-1; D not certain. This CDR3 spans 12 amino acids. Germline CDR1 reads SGHTA; CDR2 reads FQGNSA. Trimming removed 0 bases from V and 7 bases from J, with 6 bases in between. Here the CDR3 reads CASSLAYSEAFF. In DNA, the CDR3 is TGTGCCAGCAGCTTAGCCTACAGTGAAGCTTTCTTT.

The rearrangement uses TRBV20-1 and TRBJ2-3; no clear D gene. This CDR3 region has 11 residues. Germline loops: CDR1 DFQATT, CDR2 SNEGSKA (reference sequence). V gave up 3 bases and J gave up 5 bases, with 6 bases separating them. CDR3 nucleotide sequence: TGCAGTGCTAGGATTGTAGATACGCAGTATTTT. Translating it yields CSARIVDTQYF.

The chain joins TRBV7-8 to TRBJ1-5; TRBD1 agrees at 10 bases. V was pared by 5 bases and J by 5 bases, with 9 bases of the junction left unmatched. Per germline, CDR1 SGHVS and CDR2 FQNEAQ. The CDR3 has 16 residues. CDR3 in amino acids: CASSPLDRGPYQPQHF. The DNA for the CDR3 is TGTGCCAGCAGCCCGTTAGACAGGGGGCCGTATCAGCCCCAGCATTTT.

This clonotype showed up just a few times. V is TRBV7-2 and J is TRBJ1-1; D possibly corresponds to TRBD1 (6 bases). This CDR3 comprises 13 residues. Germline V gene data show CDR1 as SGHTA and CDR2 as FQGNSA. Trimming removed 3 bases from V and 8 bases from J, with 13 bases in between. CDR3 amino acids: CASSFLLGAEAFF. The CDR3 region has the DNA TGTGCCAGCAGCTTCTTGCTGGGGGCGGAAGCTTTCTTT.

CDR3 region: CASNSGGAAYEQYF. The CDR3 coding sequence is TGTGCCAGCAACTCGGGGGGAGCAGCCTACGAGCAGTACTTC. The genes are TRBV27 and TRBJ2-7; 7 bases match TRBD2. CDR1 and CDR2 from the germline V gene are MNHEY and SMNVEV (reference sequence). The CDR3 totals 14 residues. The V segment lost 7 bases and the J segment 2 bases; nucleotides outside the gene matches: 8.

V and J are TRBV15 and TRBJ1-2; the D gene is possibly TRBD1 (6 bases). CDR1 LNHNV and CDR2 YYDKDF come from the germline V gene (reference sequence). V was cut by 1 base and J by 11 bases, with 11 bases left in between. CDR3 length: 12 amino acids. The CDR3 bases are TGTGCCACCAGCAGAGGTGGGACAACATACACCTTC. It specifies CATSRGGTTYTF.

This rearrangement joins TRBV30 to TRBJ2-4; D gene unclear. CDR3 length equals 12 residues. V lost 4 bases and J 2 bases, leaving 6 bases between the germline ends. CDR1 and CDR2 (germline): GTSNPN, SVGIG (reference sequence). CDR3 region: CAWKVPKNIQYF. The CDR3, as DNA: TGTGCCTGGAAAGTTCCCAAAAACATTCAGTACTTC.

The rearrangement links TRBV6-2 or TRBV6-3 to TRBJ2-1, with 9 positions matching TRBD1. The ends lost 3 bases at V and 2 bases at J; junction bases unmatched: 14. The CDR3 runs 19 residues. Germline CDR1 MNHEY, CDR2 SVGEGT. As DNA, the CDR3 is TGTGCCAGCAGTTATCGGGTCGTAATGGACAGGGGTCCCTACAATGAGCAGTTCTTC. It specifies CASSYRVVMDRGPYNEQFF.

In this sample, this clonotype turned up once. The chain is built from TRBV3-1 and TRBJ1-1; D not resolved. Germline V CDR1 and CDR2: LGHDT, YNNKEL (reference sequence). The CDR3 is made up of 11 amino acids. The germline V and J ends were trimmed by 3 bases and 9 bases, with 8 bases remaining between them. The CDR3 bases are TGTGCCAGCAGCCAGCGGGGTAAAGCTTTCTTT. Amino acids: CASSQRGKAFF.